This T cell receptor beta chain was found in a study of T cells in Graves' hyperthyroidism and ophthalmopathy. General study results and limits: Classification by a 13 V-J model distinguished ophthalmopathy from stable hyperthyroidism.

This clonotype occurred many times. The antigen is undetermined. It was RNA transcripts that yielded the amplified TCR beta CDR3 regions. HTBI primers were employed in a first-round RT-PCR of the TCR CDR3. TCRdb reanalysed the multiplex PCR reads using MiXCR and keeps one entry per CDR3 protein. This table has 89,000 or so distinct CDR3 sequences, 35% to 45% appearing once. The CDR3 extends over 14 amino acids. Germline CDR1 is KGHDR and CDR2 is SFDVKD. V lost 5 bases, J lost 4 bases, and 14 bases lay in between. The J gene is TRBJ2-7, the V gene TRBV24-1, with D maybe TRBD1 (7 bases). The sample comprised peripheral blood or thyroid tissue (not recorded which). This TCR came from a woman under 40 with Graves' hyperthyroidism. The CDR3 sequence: CATSGGGGQYEQYF. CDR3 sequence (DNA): TGTGCCACCAGTGGAGGAGGGGGCCAGTACGAGCAGTACTTC.